Following are 21 T cell receptor beta chains from one sample sequenced in a study of T cells in Graves' hyperthyroidism and ophthalmopathy (dated by TCRdb to the late 2010s). The receptor library was made with multiplex PCR. Sequenced using an Illumina HiSeq 2000. The TCR beta CDR3 regions were amplified from the RNA transcripts. For the first round of RT-PCR on the TCR CDR3, the HTBI primer set was used together with the Qiagen OneStep RT-PCR kit. TCRdb redid the processing of the public reads, applying fastp at Q25 and MiXCR, and retained in-frame beta chains. Every CDR3 protein is listed once, alongside the most common genes and DNA of its rows. The sample table shows 540,000 or so distinct CDR3 sequences, and just over 45% are seen once. 15% to 20% of the sample rests with the top ten. Sequencing input: peripheral blood or thyroid tissue (not recorded which). The receptors here all came from an adult woman with Graves' disease, either hyperthyroidism or ophthalmopathy (not recorded which).

The CDR3 region is CASSSDGTSGVYEQYF. DNA of the CDR3: TGTGCCAGCAGTTCCGATGGGACTAGCGGAGTCTACGAGCAGTACTTC. The gene calls are TRBV28 and TRBJ2-7, with 11 bases identical to TRBD2. CDR3 length: 16 residues. Germline loops: CDR1 MDHEN, CDR2 SYDVKM. Germline trimming cut 4 bases from V and 3 bases from J; bases unmatched to any gene: 8.

This clonotype has ten or more counts. The chain recombines TRBV20-1 with TRBJ1-1; perhaps TRBD1 as D (6 bases). CDR3 size: 13 residues. The V end was cut by 6 bases, the J end by 11 bases, with 22 bases between. Looked up from germline, CDR1 is DFQATT and CDR2 is SNEGSKA (reference sequence). In DNA, the CDR3 is TGCAGTGCAATCCGGGACACCGAAGCGGAGGCTTTCTTT. Protein product: CSAIRDTEAEAFF.

The chain couples TRBV20-1 to TRBJ2-7; D ambiguous. Germline lookup yields CDR1 DFQATT and CDR2 SNEGSKA (reference sequence). V lost 2 bases to trimming and J lost 3 bases, with 11 bases between them. The CDR3 is made up of 13 amino acids. The CDR3 DNA reads as TGCAGTGCTAGATATGCACTGAGCTACGAGCAGTACTTC. It translates to CSARYALSYEQYF.

The V call is TRBV20-1, the J call TRBJ2-5; 10 nucleotides line up with TRBD2. The length of the CDR3 is 14 residues. V lost 3 bases and J lost 5; bases outside the gene matches: 6. CDR1 is DFQATT and CDR2 is SNEGSKA in the germline V gene (reference sequence). The CDR3 sequence is CSARIPSGSETQYF. As DNA, the CDR3 is TGCAGTGCTAGGATCCCTAGCGGGAGTGAGACCCAGTACTTC.

This clonotype was recorded a few times. This chain joins TRBV7-8 and TRBJ2-5; D not certain. V gave up 0 bases and J gave up 1 base, with 6 bases separating them. Germline V gene sequence: CDR1 SGHVS, CDR2 FQNEAQ. CDR3 length: 14 amino acids. Here the CDR3 DNA reads TGTGCCAGCAGCTTAGCACGGATCCAAGAGACCCAGTACTTC. It yields the protein CASSLARIQETQYF.

This clonotype was counted ten times or more. CDR3 sequence reads: CASSPGTANTGELFF. CDR3 nucleotide sequence: TGCGCCAGCAGCCCCGGGACAGCGAACACCGGGGAGCTGTTTTTT. V and J are TRBV5-1 and TRBJ2-2, with 7 positions matching TRBD1. CDR3 length equals 15 residues. Trimming took 4 bases from V and 0 from J; bases not matched to a gene: 3. The germline V gene encodes CDR1 SGHRS and CDR2 YFSETQ.

This clonotype was seen many times. J is TRBJ1-6 and V is TRBV7-9, with no clear D. V was shortened by 2 bases and J by 9 bases, with 11 bases between the two germline ends. From germline, CDR1 is SEHNR and CDR2 FQNEAQ (reference sequence). This CDR3 spans 14 amino acids. The CDR3 DNA follows: TGTGCCAGCAGCTTATATGCGGGAGGTTCACCCCTCCACTTT. Protein product: CASSLYAGGSPLHF.

The CDR3 DNA reads as TGTGCCATCAGTGAGTATGGACCCCGGAACACTGAAGCTTTCTTT. Its translation: CAISEYGPRNTEAFF. The chain couples TRBV10-3 to TRBJ1-1, with D hard to call. CDR1 is ENHRY and CDR2 is SYGVKD in the germline V gene. Trimming shortened V by 1 base and J by 1 base, and 10 bases separated the two germline ends. The CDR3 length is 15 residues.

This chain joins TRBV7-2 and TRBJ1-2; TRBD1 aligns across 9 bases. The length of the CDR3 is 15 residues. The V segment lost 0 bases and the J segment 5 bases; nucleotides outside the gene matches: 4. Germline V gene lookup returns CDR1 SGHTA and CDR2 FQGNSA. CDR3 residues: CASSLAGQGSYGYTF. CDR3 sequence (DNA): TGTGCCAGCAGCTTAGCGGGACAGGGCAGTTATGGCTACACCTTC.

The chain couples TRBV25-1 to TRBJ2-7; unclear D gene. The CDR3 covers 11 residues. Germline lookup yields CDR1 MGHDK and CDR2 SYGVNS. The V end was cut by 4 bases, the J end by 5 bases, with 6 bases between. CDR3 nucleotide sequence: TGTGCCAGCAGTGTGGGCAACGAGCAGTACTTC. Amino acid sequence: CASSVGNEQYF.

This clonotype was recorded at least ten times. The V gene is TRBV29-1, the J gene TRBJ1-1; D gene unclear. Trimming removed 0 bases from V and 0 bases from J, with 8 bases in between. Germline V CDR1 and CDR2: SQVTM, ANQGSEA. This CDR3 has 14 residues. The CDR3 DNA is TGCAGCGTTGAAGATCGGGGTATGAACACTGAAGCTTTCTTT. It yields the protein CSVEDRGMNTEAFF.

This clonotype appeared many times. The chain links TRBV5-6 to TRBJ1-6, with D maybe TRBD1 (5 bases). Germline V lookup: CDR1 SGHDT, CDR2 YYEEEE. This CDR3 contains 13 residues. V lost 2 bases, J lost 9 bases, and 9 bases lay in between. CDR3 in DNA: TGTGCCAGCAGCTTAGGCAGGGCTTCACCCCTCCACTTT. This codes for CASSLGRASPLHF.

V usage is TRBV29-1 and J usage is TRBJ1-1; no definite D call. Germline CDR1 and CDR2: SQVTM and ANQGSEA. The CDR3 covers 11 residues. Trimming shortened V by 3 bases and J by 8 bases, and 10 bases separated the two germline ends. The CDR3 sequence is CSVDLGSEAFF. As DNA, the CDR3 is TGCAGCGTTGACCTAGGGTCAGAAGCTTTCTTT.

Only a few counts were recorded for this clonotype. A much larger clone sits a single nucleotide away, making a read error possible. J is TRBJ2-5 and V is TRBV6-5, with TRBD1 matching 11 bases. The CDR3 is made up of 14 amino acids. Germline V CDR1 and CDR2: MNHEY, SVGAGI. CDR3 coding DNA: TGTGCCACCGAAACGGGACAGGGGGAAGAGGCCCAGTACTTC. Translation gives CATETGQGEEAQYF.

This clonotype came up many times. This sequence joins TRBV2 and TRBJ2-5; D perhaps matches TRBD1 (6 bases). V was pared by 6 bases and J by 2 bases, with 10 bases between. Germline V gives CDR1 SNHLY, CDR2 FYNNEI. The CDR3 covers 13 residues. This chain's CDR3 is CASRDSPQETQYF. CDR3 DNA: TGTGCCAGCAGGGACAGCCCACAAGAGACCCAGTACTTC.

The chain couples TRBV9 to TRBJ1-5; the match to TRBD1 covers 7 bases. J was trimmed by 11 bases and V by 3 bases; bases with no gene match: 14. Germline V lookup: CDR1 SGDLS, CDR2 YYNGEE. CDR3 length equals 15 residues. DNA of the CDR3: TGTGCCAGCAGCGACTCGACAGGGAGGGGGGAGACCCAGCATTTT. Translating gives CASSDSTGRGETQHF.

Regarding this clonotype: Mismatch with germline at one junction end may stem from a read error. CDR3 DNA: TGTGCCAGCAGCTTAGTCCGACAGGGGGCTAGGTCTGAAGCTTTC. It specifies CASSLVRQGARSEAF. J is TRBJ2-6 and V is TRBV11-2, with 10 positions matching TRBD1. The germline CDR1 and CDR2 sequences are SGHAT and FQNNGV. This CDR3 contains 15 residues.

The rearrangement joins TRBV11-2 to TRBJ2-2; 16 positions agree with TRBD2. V shed 2 bases and J 8 bases; nucleotides not matched to a gene: 8. The CDR3 totals 18 residues. Germline loops: CDR1 SGHAT, CDR2 FQNNGV. CDR3 sequence: CASSLHPGLAGGPGELFF. The CDR3 coding sequence is TGTGCCAGCAGCTTACATCCGGGACTAGCGGGAGGGCCAGGGGAGCTGTTTTTT.

This clonotype was found many times. The CDR3 DNA follows: TGTGCCAGCAGCTTGGAAGGACAGACCGTCTACGAGCAGTACTTC. Translation: CASSLEGQTVYEQYF. The rearrangement joins TRBV5-5 to TRBJ2-7, with D perhaps matching TRBD1 (6 bases). V lost 0 bases and J 3 bases, leaving 13 bases between the germline ends. Germline V gives CDR1 SGHKS, CDR2 YYEKEE (reference sequence). The CDR3 is 15 residues long. Drawing the rest from reference TRBV5-5 and TRBJ2-7, the complete variable domain is DAGVTQSPTHLIKTRGQQVTLRCSPISGHKSVSWYQQVLGQGPQFIFQYYEKEERGRGNFPDRFSARQFPNYSSELNVNALLLGDSALYLCASSLEGQTVYEQYFGPGTRLTVT.

This clonotype was found many times. This chain links TRBV7-2 with TRBJ1-3; possibly TRBD1 for D (5 bases). The CDR3 runs to 15 residues. Germline values: CDR1 SGHTA, CDR2 FQGNSA. Between the trimmed V and J ends, which lost 5 bases and 2 bases, there was a span of 13 bases. The chain's CDR3 is CASSRGTDPGNTIYF. In nucleotides, the CDR3 is TGTGCCAGCAGCAGAGGGACTGACCCTGGAAACACCATATATTTT.

This clonotype has ten or more counts. This chain links TRBV11-2 with TRBJ2-7; 16 bases align to TRBD2. CDR3 length: 18 residues. V gave up 2 bases and J gave up 4 bases; unmatched junction bases: 8. CDR1 is SGHAT and CDR2 is FQNNGV in the germline V gene. For the CDR3, the DNA is TGTGCCAGCAGCTTATTGGGACTAGCGGGAGGGCCTGGGTACGAGCAGTACTTC. Protein sequence: CASSLLGLAGGPGYEQYF.